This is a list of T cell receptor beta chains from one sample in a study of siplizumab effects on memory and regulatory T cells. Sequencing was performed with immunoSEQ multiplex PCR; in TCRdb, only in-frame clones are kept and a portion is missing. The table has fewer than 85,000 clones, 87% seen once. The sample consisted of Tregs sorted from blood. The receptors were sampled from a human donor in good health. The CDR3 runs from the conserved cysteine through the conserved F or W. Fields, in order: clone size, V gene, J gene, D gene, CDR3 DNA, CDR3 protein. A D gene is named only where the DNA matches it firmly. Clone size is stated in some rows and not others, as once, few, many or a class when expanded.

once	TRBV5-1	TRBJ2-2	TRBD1	TGCGCCAGTTCCGGGACAGGGGGCACCGGGGAGCTGTTTTTT	CASSGTGGTGELFF
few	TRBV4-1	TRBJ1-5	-	TGCGCCAGCAGCCCGGGGCCCGTTCAGCCCCAGCATTTT	CASSPGPVQPQHF
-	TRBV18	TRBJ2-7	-	TGTGCCAGCTCACCGACAGCAACCTACGAGCAGTACTTC	CASSPTATYEQYF
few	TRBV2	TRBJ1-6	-	TGTGCCAGCAGTGTTTGGAGACTCTCCCCCCTCCACTTT	CASSVWRLSPLHF
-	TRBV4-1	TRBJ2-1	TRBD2	TGCGCCAGCAGCCAAGAGGGGACTAGCGGTTACAATGAGCAGTTCTTC	CASSQEGTSGYNEQFF
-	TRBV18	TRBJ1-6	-	TGTGCCAGCTCACCATCGGCAGCCTCGGAAGCACCCCTCCACTTT	CASSPSAASEAPLHF
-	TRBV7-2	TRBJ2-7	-	TGTGCCAGCAGCTTAGCGCAAACCTACGAGCAGTACTTC	CASSLAQTYEQYF
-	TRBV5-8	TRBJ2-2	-	TGTGCCAGCAGCTTCGCCCCCAGGGAAGTGGTCACCGGGGAGCTGTTTTTT	CASSFAPREVVTGELFF
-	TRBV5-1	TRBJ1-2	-	TGCGCCAGCAGCTGGACCCAGGGGCGAGGCTACACCTTC	CASSWTQGRGYTF
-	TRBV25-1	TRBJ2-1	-	TGTGCCAGCAGTGTGTACAATGAGCAGTTCTTC	CASSVYNEQFF
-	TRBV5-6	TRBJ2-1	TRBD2	TGTGCCAGCAGCCGCCCGGGAGGGGGATCCAATGAGCAGTTCTTC	CASSRPGGGSNEQFF
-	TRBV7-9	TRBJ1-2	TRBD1	TGTGCCAGCAGCCCCAGGGGGGGCTCCGATGGCTACACCTTC	CASSPRGGSDGYTF
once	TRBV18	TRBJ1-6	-	TGTGCCAGCTCACCAGAATTCGGGTCTAATTCACCCCTCCACTTT	CASSPEFGSNSPLHF
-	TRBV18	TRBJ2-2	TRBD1	TGTGCCAGCTCACCTCCGGGACAGGGAACCGGGGAGCTGTTTTTT	CASSPPGQGTGELFF
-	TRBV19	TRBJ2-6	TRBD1	TGTGCCAGTGCTACAGGGGGCGCGTATGGGGCCAACGTCCTGACTTTC	CASATGGAYGANVLTF
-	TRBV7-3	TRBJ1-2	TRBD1	TGTGCCAGCAGCCCTGGACAGGCCGCGTATGGCTACACCTTC	CASSPGQAAYGYTF
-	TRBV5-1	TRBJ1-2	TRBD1	TGCGCCAGCAGCTTGGAGACAGGGTTTGGCTACACCTTC	CASSLETGFGYTF
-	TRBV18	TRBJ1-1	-	TGTGCCAGCTCACCACTGGGACAAGAAGCTTTCTTT	CASSPLGQEAFF
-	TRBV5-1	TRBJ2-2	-	TGCGCCAGCAGCTCTGACGCGAACACCGGGGAGCTGTTTTTT	CASSSDANTGELFF
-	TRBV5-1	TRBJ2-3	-	TGCGCCAGCACCCGGTCATTTGCTAGCACAGATACGCAGTATTTT	CASTRSFASTDTQYF
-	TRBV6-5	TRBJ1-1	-	TGTGCCAGCAGTTACTCAAGGAACACTGAAGCTTTCTTT	CASSYSRNTEAFF
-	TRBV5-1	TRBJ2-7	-	TGCGCCAGCAGCTTGGGGGCAATCTTCGAGCAGTACTTC	CASSLGAIFEQYF
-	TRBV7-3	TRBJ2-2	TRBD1	TGTGCCAGCAGCTTAAGACCCGGGACAGGGATCACCGGGGAGCTGTTTTTT	CASSLRPGTGITGELFF
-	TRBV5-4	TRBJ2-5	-	TGTGCCAGCAGCTTGCTAGGGGGACTAGAGACCCAGTACTTC	CASSLLGGLETQYF
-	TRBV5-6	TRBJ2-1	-	TGTGCCAGCAGCAAAACCGGGACAAACTACAATGAGCAGTTCTTC	CASSKTGTNYNEQFF
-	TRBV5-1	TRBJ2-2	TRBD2	TGCGCCAGCAGCTTTCATTCTAGCGGGGGACCTACCGGGGAGCTGTTTTTT	CASSFHSSGGPTGELFF
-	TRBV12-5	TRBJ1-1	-	TGTGCTAGTGGTTTGGTGACCGAGACAGGTACTTTCTTT	CASGLVTETGTFF
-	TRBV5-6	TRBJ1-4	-	TGTGCCAGCAGCTTCCGGACACCAACTAATGAAAAACTGTTTTTT	CASSFRTPTNEKLFF
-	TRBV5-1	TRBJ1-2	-	TGCGCCAGCAGCTTGGGCCCGGGGAACTATGGCTACACCTTC	CASSLGPGNYGYTF
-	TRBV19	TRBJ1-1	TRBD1	TGTGCCAGTATGACAGGGGTCGGGACAGACACTGAAGCTTTCTTT	CASMTGVGTDTEAFF
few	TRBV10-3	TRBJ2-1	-	TGTGCCATCAGCGGTGGGGGGCCGAACAATGAGCAGTTCTTC	CAISGGGPNNEQFF
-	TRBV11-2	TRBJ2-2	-	TGTGCCAGCAGATCCGGGGTTAACACCGGGGAGCTGTTTTTT	CASRSGVNTGELFF
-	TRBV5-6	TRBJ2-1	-	TGTGCCAGCAGCTCCTACAGGAAGGGAGTTGGGAATGAGCAGTTCTTC	CASSSYRKGVGNEQFF
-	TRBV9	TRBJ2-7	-	TGTGCCAGCAGCGTAGCAGGTAGCGGCGCCTACGAGCAGTACTTC	CASSVAGSGAYEQYF
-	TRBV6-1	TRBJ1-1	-	TGTGCCAGCAGTGAGGGTCCCGGCTTGAACACTGAAGCTTTCTTT	CASSEGPGLNTEAFF
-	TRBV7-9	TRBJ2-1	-	TGTGCCAGCAGCTTAGAGGGCAGGGGCCCTTACAATGAGCAGTTCTTC	CASSLEGRGPYNEQFF
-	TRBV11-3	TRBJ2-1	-	TGTGCCAGCAGCTTATACCCTAGCTCCTACAATGAGCAGTTCTTC	CASSLYPSSYNEQFF
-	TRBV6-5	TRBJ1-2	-	TGTGCCAGCAGTTACAGGACAGATCCGTGGTATGGCTACACCTTC	CASSYRTDPWYGYTF
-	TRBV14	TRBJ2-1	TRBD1	TGTGCCAGCAGCCAAGATCGGGACAGGGGCTACAATGAGCAGTTCTTC	CASSQDRDRGYNEQFF
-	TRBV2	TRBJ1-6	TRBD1	TGTGCCAGCAGAGGAGGGCGACAGGGGGCGCATTCACCCCTCCACTTT	CASRGGRQGAHSPLHF
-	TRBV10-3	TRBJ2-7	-	TGTGCCATCAGTGGGGGGCACGAGCAGTACTTC	CAISGGHEQYF
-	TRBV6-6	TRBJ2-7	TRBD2	TGTGCCAGCAGTGCCGGCGGGGGGACGTTCGAGCAGTACTTC	CASSAGGGTFEQYF
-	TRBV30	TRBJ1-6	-	TGTGCCGGACAAGGGGTAAATAATTCACCCCTCCACTTT	CAGQGVNNSPLHF
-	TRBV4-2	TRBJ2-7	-	TGTGCCAGCAGCCAAGATCATGGACGGATCTACGAGCAGTACTTC	CASSQDHGRIYEQYF
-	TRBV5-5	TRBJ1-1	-	TGTGCCAGCAGAAGGGGGGGCGGGAGCACTGAAGCTTTCTTT	CASRRGGGSTEAFF
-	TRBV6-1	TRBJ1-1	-	TGTGCCAGCAGTCAAATTAGGGCAAGTGAAGCTTTCTTT	CASSQIRASEAFF
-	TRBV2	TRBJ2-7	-	TGTGCCAGCAGTCTGACTAGGAGCGAGCAGTACTTC	CASSLTRSEQYF
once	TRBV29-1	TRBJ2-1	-	TGCAGCGTCTCCCCAGGAGGGAGCCATGAGCAGTTCTTC	CSVSPGGSHEQFF
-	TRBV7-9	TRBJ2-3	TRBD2	TGTGCCAGCAGCTTTATCCGGGGGGGGCACGGCACAGATACGCAGTATTTT	CASSFIRGGHGTDTQYF
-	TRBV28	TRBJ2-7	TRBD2	TGTGCCAGCAGTTCCCCGGCTAGCGGGGCCCCCGAGCAGTACTTC	CASSSPASGAPEQYF
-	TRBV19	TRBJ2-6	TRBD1	TGTGCCAGTAGTATACCCAGGGGGCGCAATGGGGCCAACGTCCTGACTTTC	CASSIPRGRNGANVLTF
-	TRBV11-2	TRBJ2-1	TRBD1	TGTGCCAGCAGCCGGGGACAGGGGGCCCAAGGGGAGCAGTTCTTC	CASSRGQGAQGEQFF